This T cell receptor beta chain was obtained from a study of beta chain features in type 1 diabetes. Losses at the gene ends were 4 bases for V and 0 bases for J; bases not matched to a gene: 1. CDR3 length: 14 amino acids. In germline, CDR1 is LNHNV, CDR2 YYDKDF (reference sequence). Whole-study findings and limits: The question left open here concerned HLA type influencing TCRB rearrangement. TCRB CDR3 length was moderately but significantly reduced in all four CD4+ subsets of Type 1 diabetes patients. Naive, central memory and Treg TCRB repertoires appeared more alike in patients than in healthy donors.

Expressed TCRB transcripts were sequenced because the entire RNA isolate underwent reverse transcription. Measured with immunoSEQ multiplex PCR; TCRdb has only the in-frame clones, and not every one. The profile shows about 620,000 clones, roughly a sixth of them singletons. In this sample, this clone turned up a few times. The antigen remains unidentified. This chain connects TRBV15 to TRBJ2-7, with 9 bases fitting TRBD1. Specimen: naive CD4+ T cells from blood. This TCR derives from a young man in good health. The CDR3 nucleotides read TGTGCCACCAGCAAGGACAGGGGCTCCTACGAGCAGTACTTC. Translated: CATSKDRGSYEQYF.